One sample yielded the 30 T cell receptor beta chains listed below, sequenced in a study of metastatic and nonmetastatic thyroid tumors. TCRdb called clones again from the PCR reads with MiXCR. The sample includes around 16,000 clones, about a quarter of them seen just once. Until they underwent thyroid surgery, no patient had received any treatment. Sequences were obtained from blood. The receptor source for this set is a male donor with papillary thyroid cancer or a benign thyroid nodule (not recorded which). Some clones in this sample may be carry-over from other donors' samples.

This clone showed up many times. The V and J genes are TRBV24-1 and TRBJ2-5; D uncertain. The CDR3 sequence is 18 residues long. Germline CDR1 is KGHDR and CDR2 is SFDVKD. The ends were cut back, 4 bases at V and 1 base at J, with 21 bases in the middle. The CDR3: CATSEPSVEGPGQETQYF. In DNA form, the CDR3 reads TGTGCCACCAGTGAACCCTCGGTGGAAGGGCCCGGCCAAGAGACCCAGTACTTC.

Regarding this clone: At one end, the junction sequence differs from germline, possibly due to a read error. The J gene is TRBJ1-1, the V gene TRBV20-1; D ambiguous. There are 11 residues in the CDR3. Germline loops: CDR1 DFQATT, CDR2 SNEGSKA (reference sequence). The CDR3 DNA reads TGCAGTGCTAGAGATGTTGTAAGGTTTGACTTT. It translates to CSARDVVRFDF.

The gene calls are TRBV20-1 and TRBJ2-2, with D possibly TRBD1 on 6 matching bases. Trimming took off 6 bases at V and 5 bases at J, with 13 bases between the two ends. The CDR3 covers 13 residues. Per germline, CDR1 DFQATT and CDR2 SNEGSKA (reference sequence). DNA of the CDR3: TGCAGTGCCCCACAGGGCCCTACCGGGGAGCTGTTTTTT. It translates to CSAPQGPTGELFF.

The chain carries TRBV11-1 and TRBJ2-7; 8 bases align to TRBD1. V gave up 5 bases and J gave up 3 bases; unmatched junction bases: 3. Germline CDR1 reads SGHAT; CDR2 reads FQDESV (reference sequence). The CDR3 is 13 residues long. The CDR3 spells CASSGGQDYEQYF. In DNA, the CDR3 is TGTGCCAGCAGCGGGGGACAGGACTACGAGCAGTACTTC. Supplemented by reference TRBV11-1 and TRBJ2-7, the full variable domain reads EAEVAQSPRYKITEKSQAVAFWCDPISGHATLYWYRQILGQGPELLVQFQDESVVDDSQLPKDRFSAERLKGVDSTLKIQPAELGDSAMYLCASSGGQDYEQYFGPGTRLTVT.

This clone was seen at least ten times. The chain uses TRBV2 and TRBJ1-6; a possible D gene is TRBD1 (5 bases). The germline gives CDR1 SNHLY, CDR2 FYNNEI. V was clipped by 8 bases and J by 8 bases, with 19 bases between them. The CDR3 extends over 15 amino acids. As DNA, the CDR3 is TGTGCCAGCTTGGCGGGGGAGGCAGATCATTCACCCCTCCACTTT. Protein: CASLAGEADHSPLHF.

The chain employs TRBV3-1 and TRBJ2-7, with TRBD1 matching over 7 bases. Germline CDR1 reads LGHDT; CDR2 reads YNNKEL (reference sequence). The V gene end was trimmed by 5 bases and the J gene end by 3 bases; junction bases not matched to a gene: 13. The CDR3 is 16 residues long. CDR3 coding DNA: TGTGCCAGCAGCTCCTCCGAGGGGGCCAAATTCTACGAGCAGTACTTC. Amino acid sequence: CASSSSEGAKFYEQYF.

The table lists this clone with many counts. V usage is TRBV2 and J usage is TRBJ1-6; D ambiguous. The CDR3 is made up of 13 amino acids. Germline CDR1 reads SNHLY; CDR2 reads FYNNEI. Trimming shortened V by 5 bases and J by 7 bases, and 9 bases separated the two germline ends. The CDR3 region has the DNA TGTGCCAGCAGTCGGACGGAAAATTCACCCCTCCACTTT. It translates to CASSRTENSPLHF.

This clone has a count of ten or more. The CDR3 nucleotides read TGTGCCAGCAGTCAGGGGGCAACTAATGAAAAACTGTTTTTT. It specifies CASSQGATNEKLFF. The chain uses TRBV6-1 and TRBJ1-4; 7 nucleotides agree with TRBD1. Germline CDR1 MNHNS, CDR2 SASEGT. With V trimmed by 5 bases and J by 0 bases, 0 bases remained unmatched. This CDR3 spans 14 amino acids.

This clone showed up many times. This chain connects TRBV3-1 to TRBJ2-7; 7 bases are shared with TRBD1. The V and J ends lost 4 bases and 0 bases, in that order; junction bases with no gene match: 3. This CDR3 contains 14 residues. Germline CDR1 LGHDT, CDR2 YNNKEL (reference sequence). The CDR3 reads CASSLNRGSYEQYF. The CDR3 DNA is TGTGCCAGCAGCCTGAACAGGGGCTCCTACGAGCAGTACTTC.

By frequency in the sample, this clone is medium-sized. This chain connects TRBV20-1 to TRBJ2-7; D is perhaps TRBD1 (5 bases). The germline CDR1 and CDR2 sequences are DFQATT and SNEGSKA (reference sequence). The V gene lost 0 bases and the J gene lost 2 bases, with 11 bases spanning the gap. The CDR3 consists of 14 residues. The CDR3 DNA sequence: TGCAGTGCTAGAGATCCCAGGGAAGCCTACGAGCAGTACTTC. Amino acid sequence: CSARDPREAYEQYF.

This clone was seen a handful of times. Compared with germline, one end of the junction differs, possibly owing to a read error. The CDR3 DNA sequence: TGTGCCAGCAGCTCGACTAGAGGGGGGGAAGAGACCAAGTACTTC. Translated, it gives CASSSTRGGEETKYF. The V call is TRBV6-4, the J call TRBJ2-5, with D possibly TRBD2 on 7 matching bases. Germline CDR1 reads MRHNA; CDR2 reads SNTAGT. This CDR3 is built from 15 residues.

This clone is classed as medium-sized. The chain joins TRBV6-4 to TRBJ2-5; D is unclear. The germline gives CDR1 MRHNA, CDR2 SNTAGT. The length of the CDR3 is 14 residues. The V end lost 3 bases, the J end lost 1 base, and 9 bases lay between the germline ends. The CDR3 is CASSDSWTQETQYF. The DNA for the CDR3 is TGTGCCAGCAGTGATTCGTGGACCCAAGAGACCCAGTACTTC.

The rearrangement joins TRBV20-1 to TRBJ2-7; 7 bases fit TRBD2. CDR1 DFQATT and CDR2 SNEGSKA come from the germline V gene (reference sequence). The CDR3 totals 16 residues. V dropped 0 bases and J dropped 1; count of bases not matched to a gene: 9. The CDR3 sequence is CSARDGRASGSYEQYF. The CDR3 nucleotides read TGCAGTGCTAGAGATGGCCGGGCTAGCGGTTCCTACGAGCAGTACTTC.

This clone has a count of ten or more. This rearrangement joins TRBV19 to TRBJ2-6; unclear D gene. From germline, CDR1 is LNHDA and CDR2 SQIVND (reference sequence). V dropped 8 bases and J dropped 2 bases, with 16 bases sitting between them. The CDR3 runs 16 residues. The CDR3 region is CASASRERAGANVLTF. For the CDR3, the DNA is TGTGCCAGTGCCTCAAGGGAAAGGGCTGGGGCCAACGTCCTGACTTTC. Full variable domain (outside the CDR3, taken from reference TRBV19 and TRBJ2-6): DGGITQSPKYLFRKEGQNVTLSCEQNLNHDAMYWYRQDPGQGLRLIYYSQIVNDFQKGDIAEGYSVSREKKESFPLTVTSAQKNPTAFYLCASASRERAGANVLTFGAGSRLTVL.

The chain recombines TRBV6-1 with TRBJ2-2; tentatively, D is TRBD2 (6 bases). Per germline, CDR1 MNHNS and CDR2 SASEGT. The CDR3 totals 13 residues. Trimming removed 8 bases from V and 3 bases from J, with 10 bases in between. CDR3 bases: TGTGCCAGCGCGGGGAAGGACACCGGGGAGCTGTTTTTT. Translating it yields CASAGKDTGELFF.

CDR3 sequence reads: CASSLIRTAGANVLTF. Written as DNA, the CDR3 is TGTGCCAGCAGCTTAATACGGACAGCTGGGGCCAACGTCCTGACTTTC. The chain carries TRBV7-3 and TRBJ2-6; D is perhaps TRBD1 (6 bases). CDR3 length: 16 amino acids. Trimming stripped 1 base from V and 2 bases from J, with 9 bases between. Germline CDR1 and CDR2: SGHTA and FQGTGA.

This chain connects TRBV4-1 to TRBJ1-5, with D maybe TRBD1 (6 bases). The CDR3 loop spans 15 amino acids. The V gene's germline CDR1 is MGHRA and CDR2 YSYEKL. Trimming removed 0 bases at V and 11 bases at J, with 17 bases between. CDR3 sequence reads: CASSQDPGARWAQHF. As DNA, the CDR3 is TGCGCCAGCAGCCAAGATCCAGGGGCTCGTTGGGCCCAGCATTTT.

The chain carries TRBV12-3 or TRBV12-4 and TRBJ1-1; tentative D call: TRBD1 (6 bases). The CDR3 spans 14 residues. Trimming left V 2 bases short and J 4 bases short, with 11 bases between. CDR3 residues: CASSLQGFSTEAFF. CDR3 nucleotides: TGTGCCAGCAGTTTACAGGGGTTTAGCACTGAAGCTTTCTTT.

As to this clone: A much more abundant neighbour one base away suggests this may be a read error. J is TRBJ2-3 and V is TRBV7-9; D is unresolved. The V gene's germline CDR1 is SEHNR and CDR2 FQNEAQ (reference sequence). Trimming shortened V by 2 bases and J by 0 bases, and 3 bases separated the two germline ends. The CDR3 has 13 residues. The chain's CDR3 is CASSLSSTDTQYF. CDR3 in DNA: TGTGCCAGCAGCTTATCCAGCACAGATACGCAGTATTTT.

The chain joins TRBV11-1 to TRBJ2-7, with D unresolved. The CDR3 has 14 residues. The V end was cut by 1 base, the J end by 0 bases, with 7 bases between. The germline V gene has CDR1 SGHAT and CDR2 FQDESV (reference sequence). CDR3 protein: CASSLGRNSYEQYF. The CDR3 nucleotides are TGTGCCAGCAGCTTAGGACGTAACTCCTACGAGCAGTACTTC.

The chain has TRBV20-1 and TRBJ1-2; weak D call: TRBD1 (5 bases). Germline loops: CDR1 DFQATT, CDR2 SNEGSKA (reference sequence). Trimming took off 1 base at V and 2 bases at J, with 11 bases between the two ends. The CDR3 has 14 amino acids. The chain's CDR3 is CSARAEGRNYGYTF. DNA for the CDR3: TGCAGTGCTAGAGCTGAGGGGCGCAACTATGGCTACACCTTC.

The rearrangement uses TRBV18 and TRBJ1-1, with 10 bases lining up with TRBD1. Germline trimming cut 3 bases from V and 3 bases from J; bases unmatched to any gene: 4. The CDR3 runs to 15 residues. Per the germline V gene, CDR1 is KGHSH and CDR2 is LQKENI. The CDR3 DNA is TGTGCCAGCTCACCCGACAGGGGGCGAGACACTGAAGCTTTCTTT. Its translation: CASSPDRGRDTEAFF.

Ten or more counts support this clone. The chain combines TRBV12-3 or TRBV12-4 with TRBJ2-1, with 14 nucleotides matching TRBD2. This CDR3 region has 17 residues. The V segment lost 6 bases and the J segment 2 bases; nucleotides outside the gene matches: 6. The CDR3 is CASRPGTSGSPYNEQFF. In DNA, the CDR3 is TGTGCCAGCAGGCCCGGGACTAGCGGGAGTCCCTACAATGAGCAGTTCTTC.

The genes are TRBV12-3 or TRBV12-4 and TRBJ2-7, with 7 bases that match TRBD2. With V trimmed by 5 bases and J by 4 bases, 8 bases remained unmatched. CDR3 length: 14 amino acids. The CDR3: CASSVSGNLYEQYF. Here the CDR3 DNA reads TGTGCCAGCAGTGTAAGCGGGAACTTATACGAGCAGTACTTC.

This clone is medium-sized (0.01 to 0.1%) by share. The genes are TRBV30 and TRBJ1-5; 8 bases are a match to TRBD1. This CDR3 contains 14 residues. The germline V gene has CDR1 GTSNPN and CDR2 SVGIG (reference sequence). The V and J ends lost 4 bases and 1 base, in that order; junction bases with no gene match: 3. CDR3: CAWKQGASNQPQHF. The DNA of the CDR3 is TGTGCCTGGAAGCAGGGGGCCAGCAATCAGCCCCAGCATTTT.

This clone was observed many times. The CDR3 DNA follows: TGTGCCAGCAGTTACTCGGGACGCAGCTATAATTCACCCCTCCACTTT. Translating it yields CASSYSGRSYNSPLHF. This rearrangement joins TRBV6-5 to TRBJ1-6; D possibly corresponds to TRBD1 (5 bases). The CDR3 contains 16 residues. V lost 0 bases and J 3 bases, leaving 9 bases between the germline ends. Per the germline V gene, CDR1 is MNHEY and CDR2 is SVGAGI.

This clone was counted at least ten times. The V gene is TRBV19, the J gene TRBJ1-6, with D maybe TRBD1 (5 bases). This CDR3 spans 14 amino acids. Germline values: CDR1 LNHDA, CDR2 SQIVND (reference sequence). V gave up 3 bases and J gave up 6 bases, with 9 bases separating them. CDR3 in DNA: TGTGCCAGTAGTATTCAGGGAAGTAATTCACCCCTCCACTTT. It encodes CASSIQGSNSPLHF.

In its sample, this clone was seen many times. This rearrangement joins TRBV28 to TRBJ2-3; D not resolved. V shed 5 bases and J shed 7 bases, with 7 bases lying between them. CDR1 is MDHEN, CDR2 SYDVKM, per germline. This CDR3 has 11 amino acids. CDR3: CASSTTHTQYF. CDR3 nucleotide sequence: TGTGCCAGCAGTACAACTCATACGCAGTATTTT. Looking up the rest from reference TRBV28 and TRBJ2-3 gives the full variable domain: DVKVTQSSRYLVKRTGEKVFLECVQDMDHENMFWYRQDPGLGLRLIYFSYDVKMKEKGDIPEGYSVSREKKERFSLILESASTNQTSMYLCASSTTHTQYFGPGTRLTVL.

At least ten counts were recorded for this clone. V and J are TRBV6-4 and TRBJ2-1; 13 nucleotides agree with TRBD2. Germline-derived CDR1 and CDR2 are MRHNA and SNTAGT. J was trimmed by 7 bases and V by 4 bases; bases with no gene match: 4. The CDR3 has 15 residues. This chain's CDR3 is CASSAGTSGINEQFF. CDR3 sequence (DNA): TGTGCCAGCAGTGCCGGGACTAGCGGGATTAATGAGCAGTTCTTC.

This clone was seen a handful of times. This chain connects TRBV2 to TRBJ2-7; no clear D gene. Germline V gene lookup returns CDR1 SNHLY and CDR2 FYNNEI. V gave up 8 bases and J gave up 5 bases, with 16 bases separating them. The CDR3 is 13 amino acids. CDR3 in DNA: TGTGCCAGCCAGGAAGGGTTCTCAAACGAGCAGTACTTC. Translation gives CASQEGFSNEQYF.